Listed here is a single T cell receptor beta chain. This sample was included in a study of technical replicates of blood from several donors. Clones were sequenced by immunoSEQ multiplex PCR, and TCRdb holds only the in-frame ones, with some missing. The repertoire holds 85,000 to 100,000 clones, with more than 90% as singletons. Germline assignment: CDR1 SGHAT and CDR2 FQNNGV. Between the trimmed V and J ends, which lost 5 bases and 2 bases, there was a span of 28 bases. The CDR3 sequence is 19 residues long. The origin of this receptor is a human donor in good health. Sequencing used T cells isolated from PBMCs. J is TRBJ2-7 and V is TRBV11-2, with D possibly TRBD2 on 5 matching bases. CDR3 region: CASSLIREAWWEPPYEQYF. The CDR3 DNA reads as TGTGCCAGCAGCCTGATCAGAGAAGCCTGGTGGGAGCCACCCTACGAGCAGTACTTC.